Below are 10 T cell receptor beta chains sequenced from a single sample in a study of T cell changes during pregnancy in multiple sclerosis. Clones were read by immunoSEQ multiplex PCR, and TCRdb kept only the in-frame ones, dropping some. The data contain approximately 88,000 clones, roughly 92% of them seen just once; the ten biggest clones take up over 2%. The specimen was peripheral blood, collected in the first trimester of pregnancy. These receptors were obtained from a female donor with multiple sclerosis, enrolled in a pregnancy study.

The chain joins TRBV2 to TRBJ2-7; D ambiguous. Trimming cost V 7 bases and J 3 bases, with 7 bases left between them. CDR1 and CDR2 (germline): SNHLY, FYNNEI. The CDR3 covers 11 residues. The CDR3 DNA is TGTGCCAGCATAGTTAACTACGAGCAGTACTTC. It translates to CASIVNYEQYF.

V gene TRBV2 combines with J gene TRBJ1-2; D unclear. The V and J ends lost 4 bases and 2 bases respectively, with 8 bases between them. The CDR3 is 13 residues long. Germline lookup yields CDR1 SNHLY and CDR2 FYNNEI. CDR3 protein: CASSVKKNYGYTF. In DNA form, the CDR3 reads TGTGCCAGCAGTGTTAAAAAAAACTATGGCTACACCTTC.

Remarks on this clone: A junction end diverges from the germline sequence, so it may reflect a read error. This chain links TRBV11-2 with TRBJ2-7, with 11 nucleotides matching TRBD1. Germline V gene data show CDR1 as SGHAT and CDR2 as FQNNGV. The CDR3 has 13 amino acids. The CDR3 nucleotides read TGTGCCAGCAGCCTTAAACTTGGACAGGGGGCGAACTTC. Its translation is CASSLKLGQGANF.

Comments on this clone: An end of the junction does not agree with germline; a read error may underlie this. The chain's CDR3 is CASSLSATSGTGELFF. The CDR3 DNA follows: TGTGCTAGCAGCTTATCAGCGACTAGCGGGACCGGGGAGCTGTTTTTT. V gene TRBV7-7 combines with J gene TRBJ2-2, with 10 bases identical to TRBD2. The CDR3 consists of 16 residues. The germline V gene has CDR1 SSHAT and CDR2 FNYEAQ (reference sequence).

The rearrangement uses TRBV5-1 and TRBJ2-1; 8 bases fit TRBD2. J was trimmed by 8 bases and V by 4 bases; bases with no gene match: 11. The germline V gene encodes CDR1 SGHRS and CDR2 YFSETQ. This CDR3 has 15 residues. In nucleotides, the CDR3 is TGCGCCAGCAGCCCCTGGGTAGCGGGAACGGATGAGCAGTTCTTC. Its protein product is CASSPWVAGTDEQFF.

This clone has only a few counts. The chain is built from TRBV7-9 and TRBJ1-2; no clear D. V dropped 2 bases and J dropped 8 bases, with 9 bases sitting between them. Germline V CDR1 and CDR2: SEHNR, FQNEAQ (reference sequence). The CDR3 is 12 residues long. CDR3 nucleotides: TGTGCCAGCAGCTTATCCACTGCCGGCTACACCTTC. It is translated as CASSLSTAGYTF. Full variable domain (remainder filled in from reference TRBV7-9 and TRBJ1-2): DTGVSQNPRHKITKRGQNVTFRCDPISEHNRLYWYRQTLGQGPEFLTYFQNEAQLEKSRLLSDRFSAERPKGSFSTLEIQRTEQGDSAMYLCASSLSTAGYTFGSGTRLTVV.

CDR3 DNA: TGTGCCAGCGTCTTGGACAGGGTTGCGAATTACGAGCAGTACTTC. Its translation: CASVLDRVANYEQYF. The chain is built from TRBV6-1 and TRBJ2-7; 8 bases match TRBD1. Unmatched junction bases numbered 13, after V lost 8 bases and J lost 4 bases. From germline, CDR1 is MNHNS and CDR2 SASEGT. The CDR3 is 15 residues long.

CDR3 in amino acids: CASSHPAINYNEQFF. CDR3 DNA sequence: TGCGCCAGCAGCCACCCAGCGATAAACTACAATGAGCAGTTCTTC. V is TRBV4-1 and J is TRBJ2-1; D gene unclear. Germline assignment: CDR1 MGHRA and CDR2 YSYEKL. The CDR3 is made up of 15 amino acids. V lost 3 bases to trimming and J lost 3 bases, with 12 bases between them.

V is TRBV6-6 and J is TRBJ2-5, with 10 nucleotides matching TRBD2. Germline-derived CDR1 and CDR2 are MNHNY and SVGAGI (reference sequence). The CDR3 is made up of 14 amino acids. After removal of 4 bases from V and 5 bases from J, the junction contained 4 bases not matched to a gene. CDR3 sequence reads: CASSSLAGVETQYF. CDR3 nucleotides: TGTGCCAGCAGTTCGCTAGCGGGAGTGGAGACCCAGTACTTC.

The CDR3 region is CASTGQGRTGELFF. The CDR3 coding sequence is TGTGCCAGCACCGGACAGGGTAGAACCGGGGAGCTGTTTTTT. The chain employs TRBV11-2 and TRBJ2-2, with TRBD1 matching 8 bases. V trimming: 7 bases; J trimming: 5 bases; junction bases outside the gene matches: 6. Germline CDR1 reads SGHAT; CDR2 reads FQNNGV. The CDR3 loop spans 14 amino acids. Using reference TRBV11-2 and TRBJ2-2 for the parts outside the CDR3, the full variable domain is EAGVAQSPRYKIIEKRQSVAFWCNPISGHATLYWYQQILGQGPKLLIQFQNNGVVDDSQLPKDRFSAERLKGVDSTLKIQPAKLEDSAVYLCASTGQGRTGELFFGEGSRLTVL.